This T cell receptor beta chain stems from a study of blood T cell repertoires in COVID-19. Original methodology: Amplification of reference gene primers provided the estimated nucleated cell counts. Only in-frame clones appear in the TCRdb table, and some are missing; sequencing was by immunoSEQ multiplex PCR. The D gene and trimming were derived from the DNA, and the V and J assignments and clone size from that table. This sample has under 300,000 clones, with approximately 89% found just once. The CDR3 runs to 15 residues. V lost 5 bases to trimming and J lost 6 bases; unmatched junction nucleotides: 6. Germline V gene lookup returns CDR1 WSHSY and CDR2 SAAADI. Residents of over 20 US areas, aged about 18 to 89 years, made up the participants.

This TCR derives from a middle-aged woman who had been exposed to COVID-19. The sequenced sample consisted of PBMCs or T cells enriched from blood (not recorded which). J is TRBJ2-2 and V is TRBV10-2, with 10 bases lining up with TRBD2. The CDR3, as DNA: TGCGCCAGCAGTAGCGGGGGGGTAGGTCCCGGGGAGCTGTTTTTT. Its translation: CASSSGGVGPGELFF.